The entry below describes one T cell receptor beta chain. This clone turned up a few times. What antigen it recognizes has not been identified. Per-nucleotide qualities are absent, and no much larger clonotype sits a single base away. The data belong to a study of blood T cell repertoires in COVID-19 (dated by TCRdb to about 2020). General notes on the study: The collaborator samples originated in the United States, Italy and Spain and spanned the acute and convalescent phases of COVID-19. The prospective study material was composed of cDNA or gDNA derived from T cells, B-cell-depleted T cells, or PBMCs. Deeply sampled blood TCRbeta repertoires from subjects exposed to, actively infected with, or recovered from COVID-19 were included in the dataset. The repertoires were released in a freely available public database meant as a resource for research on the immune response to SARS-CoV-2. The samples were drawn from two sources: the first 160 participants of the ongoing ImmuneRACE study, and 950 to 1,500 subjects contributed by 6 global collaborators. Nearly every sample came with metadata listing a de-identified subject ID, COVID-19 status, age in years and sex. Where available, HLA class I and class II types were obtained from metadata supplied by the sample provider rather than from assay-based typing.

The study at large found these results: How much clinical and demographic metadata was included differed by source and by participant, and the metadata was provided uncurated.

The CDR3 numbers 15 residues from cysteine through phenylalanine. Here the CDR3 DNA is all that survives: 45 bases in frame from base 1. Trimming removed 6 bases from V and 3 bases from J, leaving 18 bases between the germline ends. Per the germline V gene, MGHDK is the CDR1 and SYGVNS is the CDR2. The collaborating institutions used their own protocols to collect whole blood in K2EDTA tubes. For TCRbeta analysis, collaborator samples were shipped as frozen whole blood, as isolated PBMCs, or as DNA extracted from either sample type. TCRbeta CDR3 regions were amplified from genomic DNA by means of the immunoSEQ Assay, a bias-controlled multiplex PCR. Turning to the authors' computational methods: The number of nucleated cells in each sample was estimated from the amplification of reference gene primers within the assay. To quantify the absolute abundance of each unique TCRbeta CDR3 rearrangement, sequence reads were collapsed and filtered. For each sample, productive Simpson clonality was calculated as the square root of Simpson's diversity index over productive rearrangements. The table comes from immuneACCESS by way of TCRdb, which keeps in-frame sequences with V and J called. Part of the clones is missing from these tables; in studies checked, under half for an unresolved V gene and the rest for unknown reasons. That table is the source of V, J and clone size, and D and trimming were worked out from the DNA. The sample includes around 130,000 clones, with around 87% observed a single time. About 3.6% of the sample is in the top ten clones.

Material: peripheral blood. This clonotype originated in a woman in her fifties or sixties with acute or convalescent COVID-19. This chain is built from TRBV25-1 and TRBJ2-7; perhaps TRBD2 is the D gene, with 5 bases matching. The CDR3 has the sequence CASREAIGDDYEQYF. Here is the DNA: TGTGCCAGCAGGGAGGCTATTGGGGATGACTACGAGCAGTACTTC.